This T cell receptor (beta chain) emerged from a study of CD8+CD57+ T cells in acquired aplastic anemia. Trimming stripped 2 bases from V and 8 bases from J, with 13 bases between. Germline CDR1 and CDR2: WNHNN and SYGVQD (reference sequence). The CDR3 extends over 15 amino acids. Genomic DNA templated the TCR beta VDJ and CDR3 profiling. Via MiXCR, TCRdb re-called the reads, giving one row per CDR3 protein. The sample holds some 130,000 distinct CDR3 sequences, more than 35% seen once. The receptor was isolated from a human donor in good health, serving as a control. The chain uses TRBV10-1 and TRBJ1-6; no reliable D call. The sample comprised sorted CD4+, CD8+, or CD8+CD57+ T cells (not recorded which) from PBMCs. The CDR3 loop reads CASSEVVGVDSPLHF. In DNA form, the CDR3 reads TGCGCCAGCAGTGAGGTCGTCGGGGTTGATTCACCCCTCCACTTT.